The next 26 T cell receptor beta chains were all read from a single sample in a study of cytomegalovirus exposure and HLA in healthy donors. 60 Vbeta and 13 Jbeta primers were used in PCR. TCRdb keeps only in-frame clones here, not all; method: immunoSEQ multiplex PCR. The data show some 130,000 clones, about 70% seen once. Sequenced sample: PBMCs. The receptors were gathered from a man aged 35 to 55 in good health and CMV-seronegative.

This clone was found once. V is TRBV13 and J is TRBJ2-7; D is perhaps TRBD2 (6 bases). Per the germline V gene, CDR1 is PRHDT and CDR2 is FYEKMQ (reference sequence). Trimming took off 4 bases at V and 0 bases at J, with 22 bases between the two ends. The length of the CDR3 is 18 residues. CDR3 region: CASSSSDPGTSSSYEQYF. DNA of the CDR3: TGTGCCAGCAGCTCATCCGACCCCGGGACTTCAAGCTCCTACGAGCAGTACTTC.

The CDR3 sequence is CASSHYGLAEETQYF. The CDR3 bases are TGTGCCAGCAGCCATTACGGACTAGCGGAAGAGACCCAGTACTTC. V is TRBV14 and J is TRBJ2-5; 10 bases align to TRBD2. Trimming removed 3 bases from V and 3 bases from J; junction bases left unmatched: 4. CDR1 is SGHDN and CDR2 is FVKESK in the germline V gene. CDR3 length equals 15 residues.

This sequence joins TRBV30 and TRBJ1-3; 7 nucleotides agree with TRBD1. The CDR3 extends over 16 amino acids. The V gene end was trimmed by 2 bases and the J gene end by 0 bases; junction bases not matched to a gene: 7. The germline V gene encodes CDR1 GTSNPN and CDR2 SVGIG (reference sequence). DNA for the CDR3: TGTGCCTGGAGTCCGGACAGGACCAGCTCTGGAAACACCATATATTTT. Translated, it gives CAWSPDRTSSGNTIYF.

V and J are TRBV4-1 and TRBJ2-2, with TRBD2 matching over 10 bases. This CDR3 has 16 residues. Germline CDR1 and CDR2: MGHRA and YSYEKL. Trimming at V came to 1 base and at J to 3 bases, leaving 2 bases not matched to a gene. Here the CDR3 reads CASSQVGLADTGELFF. CDR3 nucleotide sequence: TGCGCCAGCAGCCAAGTCGGACTAGCGGACACCGGGGAGCTGTTTTTT.

The gene calls are TRBV9 and TRBJ1-1, with D tentatively TRBD1 (5 bases). The germline V gene encodes CDR1 SGDLS and CDR2 YYNGEE. CDR3 size: 15 residues. The V end lost 0 bases, the J end lost 5 bases, and 14 bases lay between the germline ends. CDR3 sequence reads: CASSVVGGRYTEAFF. The CDR3 region has the DNA TGTGCCAGCAGCGTAGTGGGGGGGAGGTATACTGAAGCTTTCTTT.

This clone is a singleton in its sample. The gene calls are TRBV5-1 and TRBJ2-7; 8 bases agree with TRBD1. J lost 0 bases, V lost 4 bases, and 6 bases had no gene match. CDR3 length: 15 residues. The germline V gene encodes CDR1 SGHRS and CDR2 YFSETQ. This CDR3 is CASSGGQANSYEQYF. CDR3 coding DNA: TGCGCCAGCAGCGGGGGACAGGCCAACTCCTACGAGCAGTACTTC.

The chain joins TRBV4-2 to TRBJ2-5; D not certain. The length of the CDR3 is 13 residues. Trimming shortened V by 4 bases and J by 5 bases, and 11 bases separated the two germline ends. The germline V gene encodes CDR1 LGHNA and CDR2 YNFKEQ. CDR3 nucleotides: TGTGCCAGCAGCCCCTCCGATGCGGAGACCCAGTACTTC. Translation: CASSPSDAETQYF.

V gene TRBV7-2 combines with J gene TRBJ2-1; perhaps TRBD2 as D (6 bases). This CDR3 has 14 residues. The germline V gene encodes CDR1 SGHTA and CDR2 FQGNSA. The V end was cut by 9 bases, the J end by 4 bases, with 16 bases between. CDR3 sequence reads: CASGLGGRYNEQFF. The CDR3 nucleotides are TGTGCCAGTGGCCTGGGTGGGAGGTACAATGAGCAGTTCTTC. Together with reference TRBV7-2 and TRBJ2-1, the CDR3 gives the full variable domain: GAGVSQSPSNKVTEKGKDVELRCDPISGHTALYWYRQSLGQGLEFLIYFQGNSAPDKSGLPSDRFSAERTGGSVSTLTIQRTQQEDSAVYLCASGLGGRYNEQFFGPGTRLTVL.

On this clone itself: Other DNA sequences within the sample encode an identical CDR3. The chain carries TRBV7-3 and TRBJ2-5; D ambiguous. The CDR3 length is 14 residues. Trimming pared 5 bases from V and 12 bases from J, leaving 22 bases between. Looked up from germline, CDR1 is SGHTA and CDR2 is FQGTGA. For the CDR3, the DNA is TGTGCCAGCAGCCTATCGGGTTTCTCCGTTCCTGAGTACTTC. It specifies CASSLSGFSVPEYF.

The rearrangement uses TRBV2 and TRBJ1-2; 9 bases line up with TRBD1. The CDR3 runs to 14 residues. The germline CDR1 and CDR2 sequences are SNHLY and FYNNEI. With 5 bases clipped from V and 3 bases from J, the junction kept 4 bases outside the gene matches. DNA for the CDR3: TGTGCCAGCAGTAAACAGGGGGCGGACTATGGCTACACCTTC. Protein: CASSKQGADYGYTF.

The chain is built from TRBV7-9 and TRBJ1-2; D may be TRBD1 (6 bases). The length of the CDR3 is 13 residues. Germline CDR1 reads SEHNR; CDR2 reads FQNEAQ (reference sequence). The CDR3 sequence is CATRGQTYYGYTF. As DNA, the CDR3 is TGTGCTACGCGGGGGCAGACCTACTATGGCTACACCTTC.

This rearrangement joins TRBV4-3 to TRBJ2-7; possible D gene TRBD1, 6 bases. The CDR3 contains 16 residues. V was shortened by 0 bases and J by 0 bases, with 12 bases between the two germline ends. The germline V gene encodes CDR1 LGHNA and CDR2 YSLEER. In nucleotides, the CDR3 is TGCGCCAGCAGCCAAGAAGGGGCAGGGGCCTCCTACGAGCAGTACTTC. This gives the protein CASSQEGAGASYEQYF.

This clone showed up just a few times. The CDR3 region is CAISVSEVGWGVRANVLTF. CDR3 DNA: TGTGCCATCAGTGTTTCGGAGGTCGGGTGGGGGGTTCGGGCCAACGTCCTGACTTTC. The chain employs TRBV10-3 and TRBJ2-6; perhaps TRBD2 as D (6 bases). Germline V gene lookup returns CDR1 ENHRY and CDR2 SYGVKD. The CDR3 runs to 19 residues. The V end lost 4 bases, the J end lost 5 bases, and 24 bases lay between the germline ends.

The rearrangement joins TRBV28 to TRBJ2-6; D is perhaps TRBD2 (7 bases). V lost 6 bases, J lost 0 bases, and 15 bases lay in between. The germline V gene encodes CDR1 MDHEN and CDR2 SYDVKM. The CDR3 is made up of 17 amino acids. CDR3: CASRSGGRGSGANVLTF. CDR3 sequence (DNA): TGTGCCAGCAGATCGGGGGGCCGAGGCTCTGGGGCCAACGTCCTGACTTTC.

V usage is TRBV19 and J usage is TRBJ1-5; D not resolved. Deletions cut 8 bases from V and 0 bases from J, with 14 bases between. CDR1 LNHDA and CDR2 SQIVND come from the germline V gene (reference sequence). The CDR3 has 15 residues. CDR3 residues: CASCGTSGSNQPQHF. The CDR3 coding sequence is TGTGCCAGTTGTGGCACATCAGGTAGCAATCAGCCCCAGCATTTT.

The V and J genes are TRBV6-5 and TRBJ2-1; D possibly corresponds to TRBD1 (6 bases). Trimming took 5 bases from V and 6 from J, leaving 11 bases between them. The CDR3 consists of 13 residues. Germline V gene data show CDR1 as MNHEY and CDR2 as SVGAGI. The DNA of the CDR3 is TGTGCCAGCAGTCACGGGACATTCAATGAGCAGTTCTTC. Translating it yields CASSHGTFNEQFF.

The rearrangement links TRBV11-2 to TRBJ2-2; D is undetermined. V lost 0 bases, J lost 6 bases, and 5 bases lay in between. The germline V gene encodes CDR1 SGHAT and CDR2 FQNNGV. This CDR3 spans 13 amino acids. The CDR3 sequence: CASSLDPAGELFF. The CDR3 nucleotides read TGTGCCAGCAGCTTAGATCCAGCCGGGGAGCTGTTTTTT.

In regard to this clone: As the CDR3 is not closed by the conserved phenylalanine or tryptophan, this likely results from a read error. The chain employs TRBV7-2 and TRBJ1-3; D remains ambiguous. CDR1 is SGHTA, CDR2 FQGNSA, per germline. This CDR3 is built from 13 residues. The V end lost 7 bases, the J end lost 4 bases, and 11 bases lay between the germline ends. The CDR3 is CASTVGIGNTIYS. The CDR3 bases are TGTGCCAGCACAGTGGGCATCGGAAACACCATATATTCT.

This clone was seen only a few times. The J gene is TRBJ2-1, the V gene TRBV2; 10 positions match TRBD2. The CDR3 consists of 16 residues. J was trimmed by 2 bases and V by 6 bases; bases with no gene match: 7. Germline CDR1 SNHLY, CDR2 FYNNEI. CDR3 in DNA: TGTGCCAGCAGCCTAGCGGGGGTTCCCCCCTACAATGAGCAGTTCTTC. Encoded protein: CASSLAGVPPYNEQFF. The complete variable domain, with remaining parts taken from reference TRBV2 and TRBJ2-1, reads EPEVTQTPSHQVTQMGQEVILRCVPISNHLYFYWYRQILGQKVEFLVSFYNNEISEKSEIFDDQFSVERPDGSNFTLKIRSTKLEDSAMYFCASSLAGVPPYNEQFFGPGTRLTVL.

V and J are TRBV7-6 and TRBJ2-1, with 11 bases that match TRBD2. Germline V gene data show CDR1 as SGHVS and CDR2 as FNYEAQ. This CDR3 is built from 15 residues. Trimming took 1 base from V and 4 from J; bases not matched to a gene: 0. The CDR3 DNA sequence: TGTGCCAGCAGCTTAGTAGCGGGGGGGTACAATGAGCAGTTCTTC. This gives the protein CASSLVAGGYNEQFF. Variable domain in full (rest from reference TRBV7-6 and TRBJ2-1): GAGVSQSPRYKVTKRGQDVALRCDPISGHVSLYWYRQALGQGPEFLTYFNYEAQQDKSGLPNDRFSAERPEGSISTLTIQRTEQRDSAMYRCASSLVAGGYNEQFFGPGTRLTVL.

V usage is TRBV7-2 and J usage is TRBJ1-4; unclear D gene. Germline-derived CDR1 and CDR2 are SGHTA and FQGNSA. V lost 3 bases, J lost 2 bases, and 7 bases lay in between. This CDR3 has 14 amino acids. CDR3 residues: CASSFQQTNEKLFF. The CDR3 DNA reads as TGTGCCAGCAGCTTTCAACAGACTAATGAAAAACTGTTTTTT.

The V call is TRBV30, the J call TRBJ1-4, with D hard to call. CDR1 is GTSNPN, CDR2 SVGIG, per germline (reference sequence). The CDR3 is 15 residues long. Trimming took 0 bases from V and 4 from J, leaving 12 bases between them. The CDR3 bases are TGTGCCTGGAGTGTACAAGGCAGAGGTAATGAAAAACTGTTTTTT. Translating gives CAWSVQGRGNEKLFF.

This clone was seen only once. The V and J genes are TRBV5-6 and TRBJ1-2, with D perhaps matching TRBD1 (5 bases). This CDR3 spans 16 amino acids. V lost 4 bases and J 4 bases, leaving 20 bases between the germline ends. The germline gives CDR1 SGHDT, CDR2 YYEEEE. Here the CDR3 reads CASSPNPDSQIYGYTF. The CDR3 bases are TGTGCCAGCAGCCCAAACCCCGACAGCCAGATCTATGGCTACACCTTC.

The genes are TRBV5-1 and TRBJ1-1, with TRBD1 as a possible D gene (5 bases). V was shortened by 2 bases and J by 1 base, with 9 bases between the two germline ends. This CDR3 region has 14 residues. Germline-derived CDR1 and CDR2 are SGHRS and YFSETQ. The CDR3 sequence: CASSFDGANTEAFF. The DNA for the CDR3 is TGCGCCAGCAGCTTTGATGGGGCGAACACTGAAGCTTTCTTT.

This clone was recorded only once. The chain joins TRBV30 to TRBJ2-5; D is possibly TRBD2 (5 bases). This CDR3 region has 11 residues. The ends were cut back, 4 bases at V and 5 bases at J, with 8 bases in the middle. Per germline, CDR1 GTSNPN and CDR2 SVGIG (reference sequence). CDR3 sequence reads: CAWTSRETQYF. For the CDR3, the DNA is TGTGCCTGGACTAGCCGGGAGACCCAGTACTTC.

The V call is TRBV5-1, the J call TRBJ1-1; 7 bases are a match to TRBD1. The CDR3 spans 13 residues. Germline assignment: CDR1 SGHRS and CDR2 YFSETQ. Trimming cost V 3 bases and J 8 bases; bases outside gene matches: 7. As DNA, the CDR3 is TGCGCCAGCAGCTCCGGGACAGCCACCGAAGCTTTCTTT. Encoded protein: CASSSGTATEAFF.